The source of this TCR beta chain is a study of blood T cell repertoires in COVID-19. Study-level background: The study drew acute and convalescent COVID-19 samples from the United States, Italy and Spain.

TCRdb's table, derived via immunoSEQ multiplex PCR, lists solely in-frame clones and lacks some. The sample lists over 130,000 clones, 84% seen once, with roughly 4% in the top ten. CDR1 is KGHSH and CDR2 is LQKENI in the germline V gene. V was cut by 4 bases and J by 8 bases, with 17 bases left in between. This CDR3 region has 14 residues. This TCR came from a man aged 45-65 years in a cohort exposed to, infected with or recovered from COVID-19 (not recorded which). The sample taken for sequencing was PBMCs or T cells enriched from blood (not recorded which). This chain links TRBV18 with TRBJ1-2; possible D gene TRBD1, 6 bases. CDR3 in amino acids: CASSHTPHRDGYTF. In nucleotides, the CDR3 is TGTGCCAGCTCACATACCCCACACAGGGACGGCTACACCTTC.